These 26 T cell receptor beta chains were all obtained from the same sample, sequenced in a study of control samples from healthy donors and cancer patients. The data were produced by immunoSEQ multiplex PCR, yet TCRdb's version contains in-frame clones alone and is incomplete. The repertoire has about 160,000 clones, about 94% of them found once; the top ten carry around 13%. The specimen was PBMCs. The receptors stem from a man in his 60s with colorectal cancer.

This chain connects TRBV5-8 to TRBJ2-5, with TRBD2 matching over 8 bases. V dropped 4 bases and J dropped 4; count of bases not matched to a gene: 9. CDR1 and CDR2 from the germline V gene are SGHTS and YDEGEE. This CDR3 region has 15 residues. As DNA, the CDR3 is TGTGCCAGCAGCACCGGACTAGCCAACCTAGAGACCCAGTACTTC. Translation gives CASSTGLANLETQYF.

The chain joins TRBV18 to TRBJ2-5; D is undetermined. This CDR3 contains 13 residues. V gave up 3 bases and J gave up 3 bases, with 8 bases separating them. Germline CDR1 KGHSH, CDR2 LQKENI. CDR3 DNA: TGTGCCAGCTCACCCGACCGGAAAGAGACCCAGTACTTC. It yields the protein CASSPDRKETQYF.

The CDR3 bases are TGCGCCAGCAGCCTCCGGACTAGCGGGGGGGGCGTGACCCAGTACTTC. It is translated as CASSLRTSGGGVTQYF. The rearrangement joins TRBV5-1 to TRBJ2-7, with TRBD2 matching over 15 bases. The closer fit of TRBJ2-5 to the DNA end suggests the J call may be wrong. The CDR3 sequence is 16 residues long. Per germline, CDR1 SGHRS and CDR2 YFSETQ.

The rearrangement joins TRBV30 to TRBJ2-1; TRBD1 matches 9 bases. CDR1 is GTSNPN, CDR2 SVGIG, per germline (reference sequence). The CDR3 length is 14 residues. The junction had 4 bases not matched to a gene; V was cut back by 0 bases and J by 7 bases. The CDR3 coding sequence is TGTGCCTGGAGTGTACTACAGGGGGCGAATGAGCAGTTCTTC. The encoded protein is CAWSVLQGANEQFF. Complete variable domain (other parts from reference TRBV30 and TRBJ2-1): SQTIHQWPATLVQPVGSPLSLECTVEGTSNPNLYWYRQAAGRGLQLLFYSVGIGQISSEVPQNLSASRPQDRQFILSSKKLLLSDSGFYLCAWSVLQGANEQFFGPGTRLTVL.

In this sample, this clone turned up a few times. The chain combines TRBV7-9 with TRBJ1-3; D call uncertain. The CDR3 contains 15 residues. Germline CDR1 reads SEHNR; CDR2 reads FQNEAQ (reference sequence). V dropped 2 bases and J dropped 0 bases, with 8 bases sitting between them. CDR3 sequence (DNA): TGTGCCAGCAGCTTATCCCCGAGCTCTGGAAACACCATATATTTT. Protein: CASSLSPSSGNTIYF. Drawing the rest from reference TRBV7-9 and TRBJ1-3, the complete variable domain is DTGVSQNPRHKITKRGQNVTFRCDPISEHNRLYWYRQTLGQGPEFLTYFQNEAQLEKSRLLSDRFSAERPKGSFSTLEIQRTEQGDSAMYLCASSLSPSSGNTIYFGEGSWLTVV.

This clone appeared once. The chain has TRBV19 and TRBJ2-7; TRBD1 matches at 7 bases. This CDR3 has 11 amino acids. The V segment lost 4 bases and the J segment 6 bases; nucleotides outside the gene matches: 0. Germline V gene lookup returns CDR1 LNHDA and CDR2 SQIVND (reference sequence). CDR3: CASSNRGEQYF. The CDR3 DNA follows: TGTGCCAGTAGTAACAGGGGCGAGCAGTACTTC.

The V call is TRBV2, the J call TRBJ1-5, with D uncertain. CDR1 and CDR2 from the germline V gene are SNHLY and FYNNEI. The CDR3 is 13 amino acids. V was shortened by 5 bases and J by 1 base, with 6 bases between the two germline ends. In DNA, the CDR3 is TGTGCCAGCAGTAAAGAAAGCAATCAGCCCCAGCATTTT. Translating gives CASSKESNQPQHF.

The chain carries TRBV5-1 and TRBJ2-7, with D possibly TRBD1 on 5 matching bases. V was pared by 5 bases and J by 2 bases, with 17 bases between. The CDR3 is 15 amino acids. The germline CDR1 and CDR2 sequences are SGHRS and YFSETQ. As DNA, the CDR3 is TGCGCCAGCAGTTTCGACAGTCCCTCCACCTACGAGCAGTACTTC. Amino acid sequence: CASSFDSPSTYEQYF. Complete variable domain (other parts from reference TRBV5-1 and TRBJ2-7): KAGVTQTPRYLIKTRGQQVTLSCSPISGHRSVSWYQQTPGQGLQFLFEYFSETQRNKGNFPGRFSGRQFSNSRSEMNVSTLELGDSALYLCASSFDSPSTYEQYFGPGTRLTVT.

J is TRBJ2-2 and V is TRBV10-3; maybe TRBD1 (7 bases). V shed 11 bases and J shed 0 bases, with 19 bases lying between them. The CDR3 is 16 amino acids. Germline lookup yields CDR1 ENHRY and CDR2 SYGVKD. CDR3 sequence: CASHGGGRTNTGELFF. CDR3 nucleotide sequence: TGTGCCTCCCACGGAGGGGGCCGAACGAACACCGGGGAGCTGTTTTTT.

This clone was seen a single time. The chain joins TRBV4-3 to TRBJ2-2; the D is unclear. This CDR3 is 17 amino acids long. The germline CDR1 and CDR2 sequences are LGHNA and YSLEER. Deletions cut 3 bases from V and 7 bases from J, with 21 bases between. CDR3 residues: CASSHLMGKVSSGELFF. CDR3 sequence (DNA): TGCGCCAGCAGCCATTTAATGGGGAAAGTATCCAGCGGGGAGCTGTTTTTT.

This chain links TRBV6-6 with TRBJ2-4; 7 bases match TRBD1. J lost 1 base, V lost 4 bases, and 7 bases had no gene match. The CDR3 loop spans 16 amino acids. Germline CDR1 is MNHNY and CDR2 is SVGAGI (reference sequence). For the CDR3, the DNA is TGTGCCAGCAGTTCGACAGGGCAGGTGGCCAAAAACATTCAGTACTTC. Translation: CASSSTGQVAKNIQYF.

The chain recombines TRBV5-6 with TRBJ1-6; D uncertain. The V and J ends lost 1 base and 6 bases respectively, with 11 bases between them. Germline CDR1 reads SGHDT; CDR2 reads YYEEEE. The CDR3 has 15 residues. CDR3 protein: CASSLSGSGNSPLHF. The CDR3 DNA reads as TGTGCCAGCAGCTTGAGTGGGTCAGGTAATTCACCCCTCCACTTT.

The chain combines TRBV14 with TRBJ2-7, with a tentative D call TRBD1 (6 bases). Trimming took 0 bases from V and 5 from J, leaving 14 bases between them. Germline V CDR1 and CDR2: SGHDN, FVKESK. The CDR3 loop spans 15 amino acids. In nucleotides, the CDR3 is TGTGCCAGCAGCCAAGAAGAACAGGGTTTTAACGAGCAGTACTTC. Translated, it gives CASSQEEQGFNEQYF.

J is TRBJ2-7 and V is TRBV27; D may correspond to TRBD1 or TRBD2 (5 bases each). CDR3 length: 15 residues. CDR1 and CDR2 from the germline V gene are MNHEY and SMNVEV (reference sequence). Trimming removed 3 bases at V and 7 bases at J, with 19 bases between. The CDR3 sequence is CASSFVGTAGREQYF. The CDR3 nucleotides are TGTGCCAGCAGTTTCGTCGGGACGGCCGGACGGGAGCAGTACTTC.

In this sample, this clone turned up once. The chain is built from TRBV27 and TRBJ2-3; possibly TRBD1 for D (6 bases). V was pared by 8 bases and J by 5 bases, with 11 bases between. Germline V gene sequence: CDR1 MNHEY, CDR2 SMNVEV (reference sequence). The CDR3 is 12 residues long. This CDR3 reads CASGDIRDTQYF. CDR3 nucleotides: TGTGCCAGCGGGGACATTCGAGATACGCAGTATTTT.

The rearrangement uses TRBV7-2 and TRBJ1-4, with D perhaps matching TRBD1 (5 bases). V was trimmed by 3 bases and J by 1 base, leaving 21 bases between them. The CDR3 has 19 amino acids. Germline V gives CDR1 SGHTA, CDR2 FQGNSA. The CDR3 coding sequence is TGTGCCAGCAGCTTGGTAGCAGGGCGGACCTTTGGAACTAATGAAAAACTGTTTTTT. Translated, it gives CASSLVAGRTFGTNEKLFF.

This rearrangement joins TRBV16 to TRBJ1-1, with D possibly TRBD1 on 5 matching bases. The CDR3 length is 14 residues. CDR1 is KGHSY, CDR2 FQNENV, per germline. Trimming shortened V by 2 bases and J by 3 bases, and 10 bases separated the two germline ends. The CDR3 bases are TGTGCCAGCAGCCAACCCCAGGGATACACTGAAGCTTTCTTT. Translating gives CASSQPQGYTEAFF.

The chain is built from TRBV11-2 and TRBJ2-7, with D unresolved. Germline V lookup: CDR1 SGHAT, CDR2 FQNNGV. V lost 4 bases, J lost 6 bases, and 16 bases lay in between. The CDR3 spans 14 residues. CDR3: CASSSRTASPEQYF. The CDR3 nucleotides are TGTGCCAGCAGCTCCCGGACGGCTTCCCCCGAGCAGTACTTC.

The chain recombines TRBV5-1 with TRBJ2-5; D gene ambiguous. The CDR3 spans 13 residues. V was cut by 0 bases and J by 7 bases, with 10 bases left in between. Germline V gene sequence: CDR1 SGHRS, CDR2 YFSETQ. CDR3 amino acids: CASSLVGDGTQYF. The CDR3 nucleotides are TGCGCCAGCAGCTTGGTCGGAGACGGGACCCAGTACTTC. The complete variable domain, with remaining parts taken from reference TRBV5-1 and TRBJ2-5, reads KAGVTQTPRYLIKTRGQQVTLSCSPISGHRSVSWYQQTPGQGLQFLFEYFSETQRNKGNFPGRFSGRQFSNSRSEMNVSTLELGDSALYLCASSLVGDGTQYFGPGTRLLVL.

The chain recombines TRBV10-2 with TRBJ2-5, with TRBD2 identical over 14 bases. Trimming at V came to 8 bases and at J to 1 base, leaving 3 bases not matched to a gene. The V gene's germline CDR1 is WSHSY and CDR2 SAAADI. CDR3 length equals 15 residues. CDR3 region: CASGTSGGLQETQYF. The CDR3 DNA is TGCGCCAGCGGGACTAGCGGGGGCCTCCAAGAGACCCAGTACTTC.

Concerning this clone itself: Other DNA sequences in this specimen translate into the identical CDR3. V gene TRBV7-2 combines with J gene TRBJ2-7; D gene unclear. From germline, CDR1 is SGHTA and CDR2 FQGNSA. The CDR3 is made up of 11 amino acids. Trimming left V 5 bases short and J 0 bases short, with 2 bases between. CDR3 in amino acids: CASSPSYEQYF. CDR3 in DNA: TGTGCCAGCAGCCCCTCCTACGAGCAGTACTTC.

The genes are TRBV18 and TRBJ2-7; D possibly uses TRBD1 or TRBD2 (5 bases each). CDR1 KGHSH and CDR2 LQKENI come from the germline V gene. The germline V and J ends were trimmed by 6 bases and 5 bases, with 11 bases remaining between them. The CDR3 runs 12 residues. Here the CDR3 DNA reads TGTGCCAGCTCGGGGGTAGGGGACGAGCAGTACTTC. Translating it yields CASSGVGDEQYF.

The genes are TRBV19 and TRBJ2-7, with 8 positions matching TRBD1. J gave up 3 bases and V 7 bases, and 5 bases lay outside the gene matches. Germline V gene sequence: CDR1 LNHDA, CDR2 SQIVND (reference sequence). The CDR3 extends over 13 amino acids. CDR3 nucleotide sequence: TGTGCCAGTAACGGACAGGGCCACTACGAGCAGTACTTC. This encodes CASNGQGHYEQYF.

This chain uses TRBV9 with TRBJ2-3; D might be TRBD2 (5 bases). Looked up from germline, CDR1 is SGDLS and CDR2 is YYNGEE. The V gene lost 0 bases and the J gene lost 5 bases, with 16 bases spanning the gap. The CDR3 sequence is 16 residues long. The CDR3 DNA is TGTGCCAGCAGCGTAGGCCTCCGGGGAAGTGGAGATACGCAGTATTTT. This encodes CASSVGLRGSGDTQYF.

The chain has TRBV20-1 and TRBJ1-1; no clear D. This CDR3 has 13 residues. The ends were cut back, 3 bases at V and 4 bases at J, with 12 bases in the middle. Germline lookup yields CDR1 DFQATT and CDR2 SNEGSKA (reference sequence). The CDR3 DNA reads TGCAGTGCTAGTTTAATAGTAATCACTGAAGCTTTCTTT. Amino acids: CSASLIVITEAFF.

The rearrangement uses TRBV19 and TRBJ1-2; 7 bases match TRBD1. This CDR3 spans 14 amino acids. Trimming at V came to 4 bases and at J to 3 bases, leaving 5 bases not matched to a gene. CDR1 is LNHDA, CDR2 SQIVND, per germline (reference sequence). The CDR3 DNA reads as TGTGCCAGTAGTACCGGACAGGTTTACTATGGCTACACCTTC. Its protein product is CASSTGQVYYGYTF.